What follows are 24 T cell receptor beta chains derived from one specimen sequenced in a study of shared clonotypes between healthy human individuals. Assay used: immunoSEQ multiplex PCR; TCRdb lists only in-frame clones, some missing. In the table there are just over 2,000,000 clones, roughly 95% of which are singletons. It was CD45RO-negative cells, positively selected for CCR7, that made up naive CD8 cells, with terminally differentiated effector memory CD45RA+ cells excluded. The sequencing input was naive CD8+ T cells sorted from blood. The receptor source for this set is a young man in good health.

The chain carries TRBV10-1 and TRBJ1-6; unclear D gene. This CDR3 comprises 15 residues. V gave up 4 bases and J gave up 8 bases, with 15 bases separating them. The germline V gene has CDR1 WNHNN and CDR2 SYGVQD (reference sequence). The DNA for the CDR3 is TGCGCCAGCAGTGGACCTTCGGGCCGTGATTCACCCCTCCACTTT. Protein sequence: CASSGPSGRDSPLHF.

The CDR3 bases are TGTGCCAGCAGCTTTTGGGGTTCGGGAAACACCATATATTTT. The encoded protein is CASSFWGSGNTIYF. V gene TRBV7-2 combines with J gene TRBJ1-3; no clear D gene. The CDR3 covers 14 residues. Germline V gene data show CDR1 as SGHTA and CDR2 as FQGNSA. The V end was cut by 3 bases, the J end by 4 bases, with 10 bases between.

This chain joins TRBV28 and TRBJ1-2, with TRBD1 as a possible D gene (6 bases). Germline V gene lookup returns CDR1 MDHEN and CDR2 SYDVKM. V gave up 5 bases and J gave up 8 bases, with 18 bases separating them. This CDR3 has 14 amino acids. The DNA of the CDR3 is TGTGCCAGCAGTCCGTCAGGGGTACAGGAGGGCTACACCTTC. Translated, it gives CASSPSGVQEGYTF.

The chain uses TRBV4-3 and TRBJ2-7; D unclear. The CDR3 extends over 17 amino acids. Trimming pared 0 bases from V and 0 bases from J, leaving 15 bases between. CDR1 is LGHNA and CDR2 is YSLEER in the germline V gene. In DNA form, the CDR3 reads TGCGCCAGCAGCCAAGAGGTAGGGCCCGAGAGCTCCTACGAGCAGTACTTC. Encoded protein: CASSQEVGPESSYEQYF.

The chain couples TRBV30 to TRBJ1-1; the match to TRBD1 covers 7 bases. Germline V gene data show CDR1 as GTSNPN and CDR2 as SVGIG (reference sequence). V lost 4 bases and J lost 1; bases outside the gene matches: 12. The CDR3 sequence is 16 residues long. CDR3 in amino acids: CAWMGQTQSWNTEAFF. Here the CDR3 DNA reads TGTGCCTGGATGGGACAGACTCAGAGTTGGAACACTGAAGCTTTCTTT.

In this sample, this clone turned up once. The chain recombines TRBV5-1 with TRBJ2-7; possibly TRBD1 for D (5 bases). There are 15 residues in the CDR3. Germline values: CDR1 SGHRS, CDR2 YFSETQ. V dropped 0 bases and J dropped 0 bases, with 10 bases sitting between them. Written as DNA, the CDR3 is TGCGCCAGCAGCTTGGGTTGGCAGGGCTCCTACGAGCAGTACTTC. Amino acids: CASSLGWQGSYEQYF.

In its sample, this clone was seen once. This rearrangement joins TRBV6-5 to TRBJ1-2; 12 bases match TRBD1. Germline CDR1 MNHEY, CDR2 SVGAGI. The CDR3 runs to 16 residues. Trimming cost V 0 bases and J 5 bases; bases outside gene matches: 4. The CDR3 DNA is TGTGCCAGCAGTTACTCGAGGGGACAGGGGGCGTATGGCTACACCTTC. Its protein product is CASSYSRGQGAYGYTF.

The V call is TRBV14, the J call TRBJ2-1; 7 bases are shared with TRBD1. The CDR3 runs 15 residues. After removal of 0 bases from V and 4 bases from J, the junction contained 3 bases not matched to a gene. The V gene's germline CDR1 is SGHDN and CDR2 FVKESK. The CDR3 nucleotides are TGTGCCAGCAGCCAAGATCAACAGGGGTACAATGAGCAGTTCTTC. This codes for CASSQDQQGYNEQFF.

The chain recombines TRBV6-5 with TRBJ1-2, with 9 nucleotides matching TRBD1. V lost 5 bases to trimming and J lost 6 bases; unmatched junction nucleotides: 4. Germline V lookup: CDR1 MNHEY, CDR2 SVGAGI. This CDR3 has 13 residues. The CDR3 is CASSLQGADGYTF. In nucleotides, the CDR3 is TGTGCCAGCAGTCTACAGGGGGCCGATGGCTACACCTTC.

On this clone: This may come from a read error, since a much larger clone is one base off. The same CDR3 is also encoded by other DNA sequences in this sample. This chain connects TRBV7-2 to TRBJ2-2; D gene ambiguous. V lost 5 bases to trimming and J lost 6 bases, with 4 bases between them. The germline CDR1 and CDR2 sequences are SGHTA and FQGNSA. The CDR3 is made up of 11 amino acids. The CDR3 reads CASSLSGELFF. In nucleotides, the CDR3 is TGTGCCAGCAGCCTTTCCGGGGAGCTGTTTTTT.

This chain links TRBV30 with TRBJ1-2; unclear D gene. The CDR3 is 16 amino acids. Trimming shortened V by 4 bases and J by 4 bases, and 22 bases separated the two germline ends. Germline assignment: CDR1 GTSNPN and CDR2 SVGIG (reference sequence). The CDR3 protein is CAWISPVADHLYGYTF. In DNA, the CDR3 is TGTGCCTGGATTTCTCCCGTCGCAGACCACCTCTATGGCTACACCTTC.

This chain joins TRBV7-9 and TRBJ1-4; maybe TRBD1 (6 bases). Looked up from germline, CDR1 is SEHNR and CDR2 is FQNEAQ (reference sequence). The CDR3 is 13 amino acids. The V end was cut by 5 bases, the J end by 6 bases, with 10 bases between. For the CDR3, the DNA is TGTGCCAGCAGCCCCGAGGGGGATGAAAAACTGTTTTTT. It yields the protein CASSPEGDEKLFF.

The V gene is TRBV9, the J gene TRBJ1-4; D might be TRBD1 (6 bases). The germline gives CDR1 SGDLS, CDR2 YYNGEE. The CDR3 covers 15 residues. Deletions cut 3 bases from V and 6 bases from J, with 15 bases between. The CDR3 coding sequence is TGTGCCAGCAGCGAGAGGGGGGGCGCTTATGAAAAACTGTTTTTT. This gives the protein CASSERGGAYEKLFF.

This chain joins TRBV4-1 and TRBJ2-7; 9 positions match TRBD2. CDR3 length equals 17 residues. V dropped 1 base and J dropped 5; count of bases not matched to a gene: 12. Germline-derived CDR1 and CDR2 are MGHRA and YSYEKL. The CDR3 DNA sequence: TGCGCCAGCAGCCAAGTCTATTCCCTAGCGGGGAGAAACGAGCAGTACTTC. This gives the protein CASSQVYSLAGRNEQYF.

This clone has only one observation. This chain connects TRBV27 to TRBJ2-3; 7 bases match TRBD1. Germline values: CDR1 MNHEY, CDR2 SMNVEV (reference sequence). The length of the CDR3 is 13 residues. Losses at the gene ends were 9 bases for V and 1 base for J; bases not matched to a gene: 4. CDR3 loop: CASLGQGTDTQYF. The DNA for the CDR3 is TGTGCCAGTTTAGGACAGGGCACAGATACGCAGTATTTT.

V gene TRBV9 combines with J gene TRBJ2-7, with 9 bases that match TRBD2. Germline V gene lookup returns CDR1 SGDLS and CDR2 YYNGEE. The length of the CDR3 is 16 residues. The V segment lost 0 bases and the J segment 4 bases; nucleotides outside the gene matches: 8. The CDR3 here is CASSVEDSGSLYEQYF. The DNA for the CDR3 is TGTGCCAGCAGCGTAGAGGATAGCGGGAGCTTGTACGAGCAGTACTTC.

This clone was observed once. The chain couples TRBV9 to TRBJ2-3, with 9 bases fitting TRBD2. The CDR3 sequence is 15 residues long. V trimming: 4 bases; J trimming: 1 base; junction bases outside the gene matches: 4. Germline-derived CDR1 and CDR2 are SGDLS and YYNGEE. Here the CDR3 DNA reads TGTGCCAGCAGCCACCAGCGGGAGGGCACAGATACGCAGTATTTT. As protein: CASSHQREGTDTQYF.

This clone appeared a few times. The chain combines TRBV4-1 with TRBJ2-7; 10 bases match TRBD2. The CDR3 contains 15 residues. Trimming took 1 base from V and 5 from J; bases not matched to a gene: 5. CDR1 is MGHRA and CDR2 is YSYEKL in the germline V gene. The CDR3 sequence is CASSQGASGGHEQYF. The DNA of the CDR3 is TGCGCCAGCAGCCAAGGGGCTAGCGGGGGCCACGAGCAGTACTTC.

The chain recombines TRBV7-9 with TRBJ2-3; the D is unclear. V dropped 1 base and J dropped 0 bases, with 8 bases sitting between them. The CDR3 loop spans 15 amino acids. Germline CDR1 is SEHNR and CDR2 is FQNEAQ (reference sequence). This chain's CDR3 is CASSLVTYSTDTQYF. CDR3 DNA: TGTGCCAGCAGCTTAGTAACATACAGCACAGATACGCAGTATTTT.

V and J are TRBV10-2 and TRBJ2-7; 7 bases are shared with TRBD1. CDR1 and CDR2 (germline): WSHSY, SAAADI. This CDR3 is 13 amino acids long. With V trimmed by 3 bases and J by 7 bases, 6 bases remained unmatched. CDR3 sequence (DNA): TGCGCCAGCAGTGACCTTGGGACAGAAGAGCAGTACTTC. It codes for CASSDLGTEEQYF.

This clone was observed once. The rearrangement links TRBV7-6 to TRBJ2-2; no definite D call. CDR1 and CDR2 (germline): SGHVS, FNYEAQ. Trimming pared 5 bases from V and 6 bases from J, leaving 7 bases between. The length of the CDR3 is 12 residues. CDR3 in amino acids: CASSPLPGELFF. The CDR3 DNA is TGTGCCAGCAGCCCACTTCCCGGGGAGCTGTTTTTT.

Concerning this clone itself: The sample carries other DNA sequences with the same CDR3. The rearrangement uses TRBV6-6 and TRBJ2-7, with 9 bases that match TRBD1. With V trimmed by 2 bases and J by 4 bases, 3 bases remained unmatched. This CDR3 region has 14 residues. Germline CDR1 and CDR2: MNHNY and SVGAGI (reference sequence). CDR3 sequence (DNA): TGTGCCAGCAGTTACGGGGGACAGGGATACGAGCAGTACTTC. Amino acid sequence: CASSYGGQGYEQYF.

This chain links TRBV5-1 with TRBJ1-1; 9 bases line up with TRBD1. Germline-derived CDR1 and CDR2 are SGHRS and YFSETQ. The CDR3 length is 14 residues. Unmatched junction bases numbered 9, after V lost 6 bases and J lost 6 bases. The CDR3 sequence is CASTQTGGASEAFF. The DNA of the CDR3 is TGCGCCAGCACCCAAACAGGGGGCGCTTCTGAAGCTTTCTTT.

The V gene is TRBV30, the J gene TRBJ1-3; no clear D. Germline V gene lookup returns CDR1 GTSNPN and CDR2 SVGIG (reference sequence). Between the trimmed V and J ends, which lost 7 bases and 0 bases, there was a span of 16 bases. This CDR3 has 15 amino acids. The CDR3 loop is CASVRFSPSGNTIYF. Written as DNA, the CDR3 is TGTGCCTCGGTCAGGTTCTCCCCCTCTGGAAACACCATATATTTT.